This T cell receptor (beta chain) was recovered during a study of blood T cells in healthy people across ages. The study's findings and limits: Roughly linearly, TCR beta diversity per million T cells fell as age increased.

Looked up from germline, CDR1 is ENHRY and CDR2 is SYGVKD. This CDR3 has 13 residues. As concerns this clonotype: Its antigen is still unknown.

A second PCR of 7 to 11 cycles used a sample-barcoded 5' primer and a J-beta primer mix. Per sample, CDR3-containing paired-end reads numbered at least 2.5 million. One entry per CDR3 protein results from TCRdb running MiXCR on the 5' RACE reads. The table lists 1,800,000 or so distinct CDR3 sequences, roughly two fifths of them singletons. The receptor's source is a human donor in good health. The chain employs TRBV10-3 and TRBJ2-7; D is unresolved. Judging by the DNA end, TRBJ2-1 fits better; the J call may be wrong. The sequencing input was blood. CDR3 coding DNA: TGTGCCATCAATCAAGAGCTCTCCTACGAGCAGTTCTTC. Residues: CAINQELSYEQFF.